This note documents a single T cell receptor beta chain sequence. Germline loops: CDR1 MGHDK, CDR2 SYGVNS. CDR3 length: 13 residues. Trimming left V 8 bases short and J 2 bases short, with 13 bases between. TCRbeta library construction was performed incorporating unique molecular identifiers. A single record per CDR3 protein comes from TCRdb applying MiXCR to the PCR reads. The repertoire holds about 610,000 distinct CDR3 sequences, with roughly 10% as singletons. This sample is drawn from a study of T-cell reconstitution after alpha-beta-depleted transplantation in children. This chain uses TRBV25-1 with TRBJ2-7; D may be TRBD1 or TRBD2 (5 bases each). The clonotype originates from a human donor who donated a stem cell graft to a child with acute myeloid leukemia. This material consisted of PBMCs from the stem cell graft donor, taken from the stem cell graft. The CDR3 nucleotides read TGTGCCAGCCGGGACCCTGGGGCCTACGAGCAGTACTTC. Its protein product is CASRDPGAYEQYF.